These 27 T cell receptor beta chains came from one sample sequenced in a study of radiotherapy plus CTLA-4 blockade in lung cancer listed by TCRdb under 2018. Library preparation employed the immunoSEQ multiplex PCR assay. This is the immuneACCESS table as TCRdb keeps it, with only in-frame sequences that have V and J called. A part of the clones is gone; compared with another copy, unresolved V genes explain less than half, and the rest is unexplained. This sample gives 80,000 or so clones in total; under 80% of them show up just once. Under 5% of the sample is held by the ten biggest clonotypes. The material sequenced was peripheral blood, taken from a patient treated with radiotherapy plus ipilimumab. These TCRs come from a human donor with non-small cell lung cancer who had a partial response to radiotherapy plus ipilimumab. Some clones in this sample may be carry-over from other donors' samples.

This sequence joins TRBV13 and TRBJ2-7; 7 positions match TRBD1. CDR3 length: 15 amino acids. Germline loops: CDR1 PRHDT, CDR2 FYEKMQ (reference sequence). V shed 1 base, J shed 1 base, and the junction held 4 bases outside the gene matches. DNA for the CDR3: TGTGCCAGCAGCTTAGAGGGGGCTCTATCCTACGAGCAGTACTTC. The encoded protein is CASSLEGALSYEQYF.

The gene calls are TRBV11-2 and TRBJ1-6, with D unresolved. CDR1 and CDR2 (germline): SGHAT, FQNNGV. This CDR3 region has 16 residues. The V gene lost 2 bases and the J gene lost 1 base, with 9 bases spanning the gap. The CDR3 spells CASSLRDSSYNSPLHF. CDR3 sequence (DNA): TGTGCCAGCAGCTTACGGGATTCATCCTATAATTCACCCCTCCACTTT.

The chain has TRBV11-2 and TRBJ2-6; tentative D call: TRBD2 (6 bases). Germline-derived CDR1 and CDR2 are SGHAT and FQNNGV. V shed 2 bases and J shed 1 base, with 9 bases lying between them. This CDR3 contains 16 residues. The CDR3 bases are TGTGCCAGCAGCTTAACTGGAGGGTCTGGGGCCAACGTCCTGACTTTC. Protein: CASSLTGGSGANVLTF. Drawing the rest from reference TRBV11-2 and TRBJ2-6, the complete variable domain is EAGVAQSPRYKIIEKRQSVAFWCNPISGHATLYWYQQILGQGPKLLIQFQNNGVVDDSQLPKDRFSAERLKGVDSTLKIQPAKLEDSAVYLCASSLTGGSGANVLTFGAGSRLTVL.

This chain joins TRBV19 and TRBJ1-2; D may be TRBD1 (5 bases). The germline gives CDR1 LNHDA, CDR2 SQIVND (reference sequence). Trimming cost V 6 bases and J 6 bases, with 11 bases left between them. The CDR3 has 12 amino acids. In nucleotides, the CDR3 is TGTGCCAGTAGCGACAGAACGAATGGCTACACCTTC. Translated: CASSDRTNGYTF. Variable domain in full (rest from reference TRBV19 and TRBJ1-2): DGGITQSPKYLFRKEGQNVTLSCEQNLNHDAMYWYRQDPGQGLRLIYYSQIVNDFQKGDIAEGYSVSREKKESFPLTVTSAQKNPTAFYLCASSDRTNGYTFGSGTRLTVV.

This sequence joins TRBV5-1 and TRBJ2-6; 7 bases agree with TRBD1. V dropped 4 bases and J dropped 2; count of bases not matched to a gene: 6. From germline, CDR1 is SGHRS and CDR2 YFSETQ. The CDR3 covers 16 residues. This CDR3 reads CASSVTGTAGANVLTF. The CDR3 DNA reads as TGCGCCAGCAGCGTTACCGGGACAGCTGGGGCCAACGTCCTGACTTTC.

The CDR3 here is CASSGTVAHNEQFF. CDR3 nucleotides: TGTGCCAGCAGTGGGACAGTAGCCCACAATGAGCAGTTCTTC. This chain joins TRBV2 and TRBJ2-1; a possible D gene is TRBD1 (6 bases). The V and J ends lost 4 bases and 5 bases respectively, with 12 bases between them. There are 14 residues in the CDR3. Looked up from germline, CDR1 is SNHLY and CDR2 is FYNNEI.

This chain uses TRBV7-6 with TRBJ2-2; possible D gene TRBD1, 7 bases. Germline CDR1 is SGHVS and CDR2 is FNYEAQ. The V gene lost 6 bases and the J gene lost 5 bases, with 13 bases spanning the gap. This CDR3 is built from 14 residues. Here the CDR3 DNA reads TGTGCCAGCAGACAGGGGACTGGAACCGGGGAGCTGTTTTTT. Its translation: CASRQGTGTGELFF.

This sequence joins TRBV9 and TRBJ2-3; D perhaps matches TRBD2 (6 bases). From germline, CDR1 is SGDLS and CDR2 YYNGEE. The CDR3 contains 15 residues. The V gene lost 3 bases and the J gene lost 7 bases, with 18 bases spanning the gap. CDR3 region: CASSGQAGTSHTQYF. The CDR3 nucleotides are TGTGCCAGCAGCGGTCAAGCGGGCACCTCCCATACGCAGTATTTT.

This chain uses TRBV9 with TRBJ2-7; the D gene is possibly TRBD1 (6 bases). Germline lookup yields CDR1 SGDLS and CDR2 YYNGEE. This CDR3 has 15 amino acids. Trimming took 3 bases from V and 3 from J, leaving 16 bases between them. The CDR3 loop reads CASSASGTTFYEQYF. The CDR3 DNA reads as TGTGCCAGCAGCGCATCCGGGACAACCTTCTACGAGCAGTACTTC.

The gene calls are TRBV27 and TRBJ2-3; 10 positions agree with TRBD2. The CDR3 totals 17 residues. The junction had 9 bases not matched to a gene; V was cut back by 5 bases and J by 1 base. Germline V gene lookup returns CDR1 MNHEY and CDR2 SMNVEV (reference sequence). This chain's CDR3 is CASSPTLAGAGTDTQYF. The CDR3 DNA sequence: TGTGCCAGCAGTCCAACCCTAGCGGGAGCCGGCACAGATACGCAGTATTTT.

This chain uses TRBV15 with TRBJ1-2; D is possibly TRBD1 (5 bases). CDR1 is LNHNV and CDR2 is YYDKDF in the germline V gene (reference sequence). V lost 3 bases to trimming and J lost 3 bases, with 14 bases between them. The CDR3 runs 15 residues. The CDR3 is CATSRARGVDYGYTF. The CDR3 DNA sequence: TGTGCCACCAGCAGGGCCCGGGGGGTGGACTATGGCTACACCTTC.

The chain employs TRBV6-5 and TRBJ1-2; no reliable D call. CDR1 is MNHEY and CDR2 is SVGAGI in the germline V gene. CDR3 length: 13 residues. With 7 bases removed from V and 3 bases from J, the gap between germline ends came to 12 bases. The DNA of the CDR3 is TGTGCCAGCAAAGAGGGATCTGACTATGGCTACACCTTC. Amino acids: CASKEGSDYGYTF.

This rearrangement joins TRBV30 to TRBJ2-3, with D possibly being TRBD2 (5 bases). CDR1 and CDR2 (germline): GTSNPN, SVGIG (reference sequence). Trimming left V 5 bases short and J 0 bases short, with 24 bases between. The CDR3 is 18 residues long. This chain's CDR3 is CAWVTKREPVSSTDTQYF. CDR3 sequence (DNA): TGTGCCTGGGTGACTAAACGGGAACCCGTTTCTAGCACAGATACGCAGTATTTT.

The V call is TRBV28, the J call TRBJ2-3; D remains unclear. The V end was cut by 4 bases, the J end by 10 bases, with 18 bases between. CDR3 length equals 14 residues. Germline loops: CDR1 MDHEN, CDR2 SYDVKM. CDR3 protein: CASSSPNTGTPQYF. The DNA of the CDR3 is TGTGCCAGCAGTTCACCCAACACGGGTACTCCGCAGTATTTT.

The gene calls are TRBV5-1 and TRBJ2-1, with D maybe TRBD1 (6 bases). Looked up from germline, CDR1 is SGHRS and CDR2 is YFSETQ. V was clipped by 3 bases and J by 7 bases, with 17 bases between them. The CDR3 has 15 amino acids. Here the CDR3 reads CASSWPRGNGNEQFF. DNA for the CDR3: TGCGCCAGCAGCTGGCCGAGGGGGAATGGGAATGAGCAGTTCTTC.

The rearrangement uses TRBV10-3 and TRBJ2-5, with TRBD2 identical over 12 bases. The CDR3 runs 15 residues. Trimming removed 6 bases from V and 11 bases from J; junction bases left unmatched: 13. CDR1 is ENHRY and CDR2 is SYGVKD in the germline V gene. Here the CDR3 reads CAIRDTSGRSMEQYF. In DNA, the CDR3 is TGTGCCATCAGGGACACTAGCGGGAGGTCTATGGAGCAGTACTTC.

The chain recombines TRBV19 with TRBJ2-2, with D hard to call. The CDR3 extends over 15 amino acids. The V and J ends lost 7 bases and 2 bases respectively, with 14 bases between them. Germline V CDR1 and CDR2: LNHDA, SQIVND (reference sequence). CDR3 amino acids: CASKPVYSNTGELFF. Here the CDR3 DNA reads TGTGCCAGTAAACCCGTATACAGTAACACCGGGGAGCTGTTTTTT.

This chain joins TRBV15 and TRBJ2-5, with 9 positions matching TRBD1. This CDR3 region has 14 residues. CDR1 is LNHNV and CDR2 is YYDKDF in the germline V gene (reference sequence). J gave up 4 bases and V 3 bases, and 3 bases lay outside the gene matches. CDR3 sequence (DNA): TGTGCCACCAGCAGGGACAGGGGTGGAGAGACCCAGTACTTC. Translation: CATSRDRGGETQYF.

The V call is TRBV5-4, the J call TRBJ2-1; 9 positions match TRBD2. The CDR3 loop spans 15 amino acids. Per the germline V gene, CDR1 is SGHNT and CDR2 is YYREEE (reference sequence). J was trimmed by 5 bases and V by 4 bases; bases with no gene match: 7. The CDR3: CASSQPGLANNEQFF. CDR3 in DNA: TGTGCCAGCAGCCAACCGGGACTAGCAAACAATGAGCAGTTCTTC.

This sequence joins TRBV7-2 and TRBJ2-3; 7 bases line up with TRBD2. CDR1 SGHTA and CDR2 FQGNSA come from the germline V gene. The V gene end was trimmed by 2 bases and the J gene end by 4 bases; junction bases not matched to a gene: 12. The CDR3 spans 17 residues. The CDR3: CASSLNGGRYSADTQYF. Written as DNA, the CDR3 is TGTGCCAGCAGCTTAAACGGGGGGAGATACTCGGCAGATACGCAGTATTTT.

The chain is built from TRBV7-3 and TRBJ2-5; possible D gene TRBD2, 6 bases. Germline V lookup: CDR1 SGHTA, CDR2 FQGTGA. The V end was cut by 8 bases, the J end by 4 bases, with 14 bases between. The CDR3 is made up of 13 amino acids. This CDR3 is CASGVGRGETQYF. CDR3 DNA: TGTGCCAGCGGTGTGGGGCGGGGAGAGACCCAGTACTTC.

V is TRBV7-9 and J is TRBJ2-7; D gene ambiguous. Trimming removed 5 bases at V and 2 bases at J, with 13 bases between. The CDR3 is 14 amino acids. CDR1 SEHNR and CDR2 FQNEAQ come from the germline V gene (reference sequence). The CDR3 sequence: CASSPRVPTYEQYF. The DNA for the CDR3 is TGTGCCAGCAGCCCCCGGGTCCCCACCTACGAGCAGTACTTC.

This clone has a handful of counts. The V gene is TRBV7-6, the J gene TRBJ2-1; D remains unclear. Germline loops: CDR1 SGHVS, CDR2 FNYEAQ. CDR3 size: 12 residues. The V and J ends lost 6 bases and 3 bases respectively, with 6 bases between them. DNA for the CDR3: TGTGCCAGCAGTAATATCTACAATGAGCAGTTCTTC. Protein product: CASSNIYNEQFF.

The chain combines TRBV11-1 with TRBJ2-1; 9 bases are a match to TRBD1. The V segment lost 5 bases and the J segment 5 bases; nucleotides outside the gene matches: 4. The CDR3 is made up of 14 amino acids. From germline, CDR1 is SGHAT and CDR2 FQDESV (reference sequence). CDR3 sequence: CASSPWTGDNEQFF. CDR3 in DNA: TGTGCCAGCAGCCCGTGGACAGGGGACAATGAGCAGTTCTTC.

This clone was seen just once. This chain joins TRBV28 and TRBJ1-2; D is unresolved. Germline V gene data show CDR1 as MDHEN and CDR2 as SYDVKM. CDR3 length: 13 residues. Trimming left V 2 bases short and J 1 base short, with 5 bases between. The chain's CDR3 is CASSLPNNYGYTF. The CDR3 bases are TGTGCCAGCAGTTTACCCAATAACTATGGCTACACCTTC.

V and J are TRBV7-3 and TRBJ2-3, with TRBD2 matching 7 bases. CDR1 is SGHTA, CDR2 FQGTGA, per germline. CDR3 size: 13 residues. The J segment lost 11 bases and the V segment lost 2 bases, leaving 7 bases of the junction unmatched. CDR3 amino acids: CASSLHLTSQQYF. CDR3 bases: TGTGCCAGCAGCTTACACCTGACTAGCCAGCAGTATTTT.

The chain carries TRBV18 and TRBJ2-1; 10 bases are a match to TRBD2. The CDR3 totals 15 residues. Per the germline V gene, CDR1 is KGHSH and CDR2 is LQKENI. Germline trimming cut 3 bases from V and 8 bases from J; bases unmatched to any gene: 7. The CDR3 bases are TGTGCCAGCTCACCTCAGCGGGGGGGAAGCGATGAGCAGTTCTTC. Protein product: CASSPQRGGSDEQFF.